One and the same sample provided the 5 T cell receptor beta chains below, sequenced in a study of blood T cell repertoires in COVID-19. Repertoires were generated with immunoSEQ multiplex PCR, while TCRdb's copy carries only in-frame clones and drops some. The data hold about 490,000 clones, with 80% to 90% observed a single time. The sample comprised peripheral blood. The receptors originated from a human donor in a cohort sampled during active COVID-19.

This chain connects TRBV3-1 (or the pseudogene TRBV3-2) to TRBJ2-1; D is perhaps TRBD2 (6 bases). This CDR3 comprises 18 residues. Trimming shortened V by 7 bases and J by 6 bases, and 28 bases separated the two germline ends. Germline CDR1 reads LGHDT; CDR2 reads YNNKEL (reference sequence). The CDR3 bases are TGTGCCAGCACCGGGAGCCTCTCGCCCTTACTCCCGGGCAATGAGCAGTTCTTC. Its protein product is CASTGSLSPLLPGNEQFF.

This clone came up a few times. The chain has TRBV7-9 and TRBJ1-3; tentatively, D is TRBD1 (5 bases). V was cut by 4 bases and J by 0 bases, with 10 bases left in between. Germline V gives CDR1 SEHNR, CDR2 FQNEAQ (reference sequence). This CDR3 contains 15 residues. In DNA, the CDR3 is TGTGCCAGCAGCTCACAGGTGCTCTCTGGAAACACCATATATTTT. Amino acids: CASSSQVLSGNTIYF.

The CDR3 region is CAWSVGLGLAGEANEQFF. CDR3 DNA sequence: TGTGCCTGGAGTGTTGGGCTCGGGCTAGCGGGAGAGGCAAATGAGCAGTTCTTC. The chain uses TRBV30 and TRBJ2-1, with 10 bases fitting TRBD2. Germline V gives CDR1 GTSNPN, CDR2 SVGIG (reference sequence). The CDR3 length is 18 residues. V trimming: 0 bases; J trimming: 7 bases; junction bases outside the gene matches: 15.

This chain connects TRBV7-2 to TRBJ1-2; D remains unclear. Per the germline V gene, CDR1 is SGHTA and CDR2 is FQGNSA. Trimming stripped 5 bases from V and 6 bases from J, with 19 bases between. The CDR3 is 15 amino acids. CDR3 nucleotides: TGTGCCAGCAGCCCCTCCCGGGATAGCGTAAATGGCTACACCTTC. Its protein product is CASSPSRDSVNGYTF.

The V call is TRBV11-2, the J call TRBJ2-7; D unresolved. Germline CDR1 SGHAT, CDR2 FQNNGV. The CDR3 totals 12 residues. Between the trimmed V and J ends, which lost 4 bases and 3 bases, there was a span of 7 bases. The CDR3 protein is CASSSAGYEQYF. In DNA form, the CDR3 reads TGTGCCAGCAGCTCCGCAGGCTACGAGCAGTACTTC.